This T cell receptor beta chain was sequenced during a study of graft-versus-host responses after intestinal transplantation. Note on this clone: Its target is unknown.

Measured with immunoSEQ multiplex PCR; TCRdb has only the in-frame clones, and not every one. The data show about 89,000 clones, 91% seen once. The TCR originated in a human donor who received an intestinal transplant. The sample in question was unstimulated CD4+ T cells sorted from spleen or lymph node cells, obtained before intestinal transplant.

CDR3 in DNA: TGTGCCAGCAGCCCAGCCTGGACAGGGGGCGCATCCTGGTATGGCTACACCTTC. Amino acids: CASSPAWTGGASWYGYTF. The chain uses TRBV5-5 and TRBJ1-2, with TRBD1 matching over 11 bases. The length of the CDR3 is 18 residues. Looked up from germline, CDR1 is SGHKS and CDR2 is YYEKEE (reference sequence). The V and J ends lost 4 bases and 5 bases, in that order; junction bases with no gene match: 16.